The 20 T cell receptor beta chains below were found in one sample sequenced in a study of cytomegalovirus exposure and HLA in healthy donors. Measured with immunoSEQ multiplex PCR; TCRdb has only the in-frame clones, and not every one. The table lists approximately 220,000 clones, 80% to 90% of them singletons. Sequencing used PBMCs. Every receptor here comes from a man younger than 35 in good health and CMV-seronegative.

The chain joins TRBV5-6 to TRBJ2-7; 7 nucleotides line up with TRBD1. The CDR3 has 11 residues. V was clipped by 4 bases and J by 9 bases; unmatched bases: 4. Germline V gives CDR1 SGHDT, CDR2 YYEEEE. The chain's CDR3 is CASSVGQLQYF. The CDR3 DNA is TGTGCCAGCAGCGTGGGACAGTTGCAGTACTTC. The full variable domain, its missing parts supplied by reference TRBV5-6 and TRBJ2-7, is DAGVTQSPTHLIKTRGQQVTLRCSPKSGHDTVSWYQQALGQGPQFIFQYYEEEERQRGNFPDRFSGHQFPNYSSELNVNALLLGDSALYLCASSVGQLQYFGPGTRLTVT.

This sequence joins TRBV5-6 and TRBJ2-2, with 9 nucleotides matching TRBD2. The ends lost 3 bases at V and 8 bases at J; junction bases unmatched: 17. The CDR3 length is 18 residues. Germline lookup yields CDR1 SGHDT and CDR2 YYEEEE. The CDR3 sequence: CASSSILGGAGGRGELFF. CDR3 coding DNA: TGTGCCAGCAGCTCGATCCTCGGGGGAGCGGGAGGCAGAGGGGAGCTGTTTTTT.

This clone was found once. This CDR3 reads CASSQDGTGELFF. The CDR3 coding sequence is TGCGCCAGCAGCCAAGACGGGACCGGGGAGCTGTTTTTT. The V call is TRBV4-3, the J call TRBJ2-2; D gene uncertain. This CDR3 is 13 amino acids long. V lost 0 bases and J lost 5, with 4 bases in between. The germline gives CDR1 LGHNA, CDR2 YSLEER.

The chain couples TRBV19 to TRBJ1-5; D is perhaps TRBD1 (6 bases). Germline CDR1 is LNHDA and CDR2 is SQIVND (reference sequence). Trimming removed 6 bases from V and 3 bases from J, with 9 bases in between. The CDR3 has 13 residues. For the CDR3, the DNA is TGTGCCAGTAGCGGGACATTCAATCAGCCCCAGCATTTT. Translated, it gives CASSGTFNQPQHF. The full variable domain, its missing parts supplied by reference TRBV19 and TRBJ1-5, is DGGITQSPKYLFRKEGQNVTLSCEQNLNHDAMYWYRQDPGQGLRLIYYSQIVNDFQKGDIAEGYSVSREKKESFPLTVTSAQKNPTAFYLCASSGTFNQPQHFGDGTRLSIL.

The chain uses TRBV4-1 and TRBJ2-1, with 9 positions matching TRBD1. V lost 4 bases, J lost 2 bases, and 9 bases stayed unmatched. The CDR3 consists of 17 residues. Germline CDR1 is MGHRA and CDR2 is YSYEKL. The CDR3 reads CASSLGQGVWAYNEQFF. CDR3 bases: TGCGCCAGCAGCCTGGGACAGGGAGTTTGGGCCTACAATGAGCAGTTCTTC.

The V and J genes are TRBV7-2 and TRBJ2-1; D not certain. Germline assignment: CDR1 SGHTA and CDR2 FQGNSA. V lost 5 bases to trimming and J lost 5 bases, with 4 bases between them. The CDR3 consists of 11 residues. CDR3 loop: CASSPDNEQFF. DNA for the CDR3: TGTGCCAGCAGCCCAGACAATGAGCAGTTCTTC.

This clone has more than one count but fewer than ten. This rearrangement joins TRBV28 to TRBJ2-3, with 16 bases identical to TRBD2. J lost 1 base, V lost 5 bases, and 9 bases had no gene match. CDR3 size: 19 residues. Germline CDR1 MDHEN, CDR2 SYDVKM. CDR3 DNA sequence: TGTGCCAGCAGTCGAAGACCGGGACTAGCGGGGGGGCGCACAGATACGCAGTATTTT. Translating gives CASSRRPGLAGGRTDTQYF.

The table lists this clone with a few counts. This chain joins TRBV6-6 and TRBJ2-7; weak D call: TRBD1 (5 bases). From germline, CDR1 is MNHNY and CDR2 SVGAGI (reference sequence). V was pared by 3 bases and J by 4 bases, with 13 bases between. CDR3 size: 14 residues. DNA for the CDR3: TGTGCCAGCAGTTATCCCACCCAGGGTTACGAGCAGTACTTC. This gives the protein CASSYPTQGYEQYF.

The chain links TRBV28 to TRBJ2-5; D ambiguous. Trimming left V 6 bases short and J 2 bases short, with 16 bases between. CDR3 size: 15 residues. From germline, CDR1 is MDHEN and CDR2 SYDVKM. The CDR3 bases are TGTGCCAGCAGCCCTTGGTTCAGGAAGCAAGAGACCCAGTACTTC. The encoded protein is CASSPWFRKQETQYF.

The chain recombines TRBV15 with TRBJ2-1; D is unclear. Germline V gene sequence: CDR1 LNHNV, CDR2 YYDKDF (reference sequence). This CDR3 is built from 12 residues. V was shortened by 1 base and J by 7 bases, with 5 bases between the two germline ends. CDR3: CATSRGANEQFF. DNA of the CDR3: TGTGCCACCAGCAGAGGAGCAAATGAGCAGTTCTTC. Based on the CDR3 plus reference TRBV15 and TRBJ2-1, the full variable domain is DAMVIQNPRYQVTQFGKPVTLSCSQTLNHNVMYWYQQKSSQAPKLLFHYYDKDFNNEADTPDNFQSRRPNTSFCFLDIRSPGLGDTAMYLCATSRGANEQFFGPGTRLTVL.

The genes are TRBV7-6 and TRBJ2-7; D unresolved. From germline, CDR1 is SGHVS and CDR2 FNYEAQ. The CDR3 runs 15 residues. Trimming shortened V by 1 base and J by 0 bases, and 10 bases separated the two germline ends. The DNA for the CDR3 is TGTGCCAGCAGCTTAGGGCCCCTCAGCTCCTACGAGCAGTACTTC. Translating it yields CASSLGPLSSYEQYF. Using reference TRBV7-6 and TRBJ2-7 for the parts outside the CDR3, the full variable domain is GAGVSQSPRYKVTKRGQDVALRCDPISGHVSLYWYRQALGQGPEFLTYFNYEAQQDKSGLPNDRFSAERPEGSISTLTIQRTEQRDSAMYRCASSLGPLSSYEQYFGPGTRLTVT.

This chain connects TRBV10-3 to TRBJ2-3, with D tentatively TRBD1 (6 bases). The germline gives CDR1 ENHRY, CDR2 SYGVKD. The CDR3 sequence is 14 residues long. The V gene lost 5 bases and the J gene lost 4 bases, with 13 bases spanning the gap. The CDR3 reads CAISTRQAPDTQYF. The CDR3 coding sequence is TGTGCCATCAGTACACGACAGGCTCCAGATACGCAGTATTTT.

The chain is built from TRBV6-4 and TRBJ1-5; D unresolved. The CDR3 runs 17 residues. The V end was cut by 2 bases, the J end by 0 bases, with 14 bases between. CDR1 is MRHNA, CDR2 SNTAGT, per germline. The CDR3 spells CASSDPPGGHSNQPQHF. The CDR3 bases are TGTGCCAGCAGTGACCCTCCGGGAGGCCATAGCAATCAGCCCCAGCATTTT.

J is TRBJ1-2 and V is TRBV7-6; D gene unclear. The germline gives CDR1 SGHVS, CDR2 FNYEAQ. The CDR3 runs 13 residues. The V end lost 2 bases, the J end lost 3 bases, and 7 bases lay between the germline ends. The CDR3 nucleotides are TGTGCCAGCAGCTTAAACACAGACTATGGCTACACCTTC. This encodes CASSLNTDYGYTF.

The chain is built from TRBV5-1 and TRBJ2-1, with 7 bases that match TRBD1. Germline trimming cut 5 bases from V and 5 bases from J; bases unmatched to any gene: 4. CDR1 SGHRS and CDR2 YFSETQ come from the germline V gene. This CDR3 contains 13 residues. CDR3 nucleotide sequence: TGCGCCAGCAGAACAGGGGTGGACAATGAGCAGTTCTTC. The encoded protein is CASRTGVDNEQFF.

This chain links TRBV30 with TRBJ1-5; D may be TRBD1 (5 bases). The germline V and J ends were trimmed by 5 bases and 5 bases, with 10 bases remaining between them. The CDR3 length is 12 residues. Germline-derived CDR1 and CDR2 are GTSNPN and SVGIG (reference sequence). CDR3 bases: TGTGCCTGGGGGCCGGGGGATCAGCCCCAGCATTTT. This sequence encodes CAWGPGDQPQHF.

The rearrangement joins TRBV30 to TRBJ2-1, with 9 bases fitting TRBD2. The CDR3 covers 13 residues. J was trimmed by 9 bases and V by 4 bases; bases with no gene match: 7. The germline V gene has CDR1 GTSNPN and CDR2 SVGIG (reference sequence). The CDR3 nucleotides are TGTGCCTGGACCCAAATAGCGGGAGCTGAGCAGTTCTTC. The encoded protein is CAWTQIAGAEQFF. Filled out from reference TRBV30 and TRBJ2-1, the complete variable domain reads SQTIHQWPATLVQPVGSPLSLECTVEGTSNPNLYWYRQAAGRGLQLLFYSVGIGQISSEVPQNLSASRPQDRQFILSSKKLLLSDSGFYLCAWTQIAGAEQFFGPGTRLTVL.

This rearrangement joins TRBV19 to TRBJ2-3; D is possibly TRBD1 (6 bases). Germline values: CDR1 LNHDA, CDR2 SQIVND (reference sequence). The V gene lost 4 bases and the J gene lost 11 bases, with 19 bases spanning the gap. This CDR3 has 14 residues. The CDR3 bases are TGTGCCAGTAGTACCGGGACACCGAAAGCTAGGCAGTATTTT. Protein: CASSTGTPKARQYF.

This clone appeared a few times. This rearrangement joins TRBV4-1 to TRBJ2-2; D remains ambiguous. Trimming stripped 1 base from V and 4 bases from J, with 22 bases between. CDR1 MGHRA and CDR2 YSYEKL come from the germline V gene. CDR3 length equals 19 residues. The CDR3 DNA reads TGCGCCAGCAGCCAAGTCAGAAGTTCACTATCGCTGATCACCGGGGAGCTGTTTTTT. Protein product: CASSQVRSSLSLITGELFF.

The chain has TRBV4-1 and TRBJ2-1; the D gene is possibly TRBD2 (5 bases). The V end lost 0 bases, the J end lost 5 bases, and 14 bases lay between the germline ends. The V gene's germline CDR1 is MGHRA and CDR2 YSYEKL. The CDR3 runs 16 residues. CDR3 sequence reads: CASSQERTVGDNEQFF. The CDR3 coding sequence is TGCGCCAGCAGCCAAGAAAGGACTGTAGGAGACAATGAGCAGTTCTTC.